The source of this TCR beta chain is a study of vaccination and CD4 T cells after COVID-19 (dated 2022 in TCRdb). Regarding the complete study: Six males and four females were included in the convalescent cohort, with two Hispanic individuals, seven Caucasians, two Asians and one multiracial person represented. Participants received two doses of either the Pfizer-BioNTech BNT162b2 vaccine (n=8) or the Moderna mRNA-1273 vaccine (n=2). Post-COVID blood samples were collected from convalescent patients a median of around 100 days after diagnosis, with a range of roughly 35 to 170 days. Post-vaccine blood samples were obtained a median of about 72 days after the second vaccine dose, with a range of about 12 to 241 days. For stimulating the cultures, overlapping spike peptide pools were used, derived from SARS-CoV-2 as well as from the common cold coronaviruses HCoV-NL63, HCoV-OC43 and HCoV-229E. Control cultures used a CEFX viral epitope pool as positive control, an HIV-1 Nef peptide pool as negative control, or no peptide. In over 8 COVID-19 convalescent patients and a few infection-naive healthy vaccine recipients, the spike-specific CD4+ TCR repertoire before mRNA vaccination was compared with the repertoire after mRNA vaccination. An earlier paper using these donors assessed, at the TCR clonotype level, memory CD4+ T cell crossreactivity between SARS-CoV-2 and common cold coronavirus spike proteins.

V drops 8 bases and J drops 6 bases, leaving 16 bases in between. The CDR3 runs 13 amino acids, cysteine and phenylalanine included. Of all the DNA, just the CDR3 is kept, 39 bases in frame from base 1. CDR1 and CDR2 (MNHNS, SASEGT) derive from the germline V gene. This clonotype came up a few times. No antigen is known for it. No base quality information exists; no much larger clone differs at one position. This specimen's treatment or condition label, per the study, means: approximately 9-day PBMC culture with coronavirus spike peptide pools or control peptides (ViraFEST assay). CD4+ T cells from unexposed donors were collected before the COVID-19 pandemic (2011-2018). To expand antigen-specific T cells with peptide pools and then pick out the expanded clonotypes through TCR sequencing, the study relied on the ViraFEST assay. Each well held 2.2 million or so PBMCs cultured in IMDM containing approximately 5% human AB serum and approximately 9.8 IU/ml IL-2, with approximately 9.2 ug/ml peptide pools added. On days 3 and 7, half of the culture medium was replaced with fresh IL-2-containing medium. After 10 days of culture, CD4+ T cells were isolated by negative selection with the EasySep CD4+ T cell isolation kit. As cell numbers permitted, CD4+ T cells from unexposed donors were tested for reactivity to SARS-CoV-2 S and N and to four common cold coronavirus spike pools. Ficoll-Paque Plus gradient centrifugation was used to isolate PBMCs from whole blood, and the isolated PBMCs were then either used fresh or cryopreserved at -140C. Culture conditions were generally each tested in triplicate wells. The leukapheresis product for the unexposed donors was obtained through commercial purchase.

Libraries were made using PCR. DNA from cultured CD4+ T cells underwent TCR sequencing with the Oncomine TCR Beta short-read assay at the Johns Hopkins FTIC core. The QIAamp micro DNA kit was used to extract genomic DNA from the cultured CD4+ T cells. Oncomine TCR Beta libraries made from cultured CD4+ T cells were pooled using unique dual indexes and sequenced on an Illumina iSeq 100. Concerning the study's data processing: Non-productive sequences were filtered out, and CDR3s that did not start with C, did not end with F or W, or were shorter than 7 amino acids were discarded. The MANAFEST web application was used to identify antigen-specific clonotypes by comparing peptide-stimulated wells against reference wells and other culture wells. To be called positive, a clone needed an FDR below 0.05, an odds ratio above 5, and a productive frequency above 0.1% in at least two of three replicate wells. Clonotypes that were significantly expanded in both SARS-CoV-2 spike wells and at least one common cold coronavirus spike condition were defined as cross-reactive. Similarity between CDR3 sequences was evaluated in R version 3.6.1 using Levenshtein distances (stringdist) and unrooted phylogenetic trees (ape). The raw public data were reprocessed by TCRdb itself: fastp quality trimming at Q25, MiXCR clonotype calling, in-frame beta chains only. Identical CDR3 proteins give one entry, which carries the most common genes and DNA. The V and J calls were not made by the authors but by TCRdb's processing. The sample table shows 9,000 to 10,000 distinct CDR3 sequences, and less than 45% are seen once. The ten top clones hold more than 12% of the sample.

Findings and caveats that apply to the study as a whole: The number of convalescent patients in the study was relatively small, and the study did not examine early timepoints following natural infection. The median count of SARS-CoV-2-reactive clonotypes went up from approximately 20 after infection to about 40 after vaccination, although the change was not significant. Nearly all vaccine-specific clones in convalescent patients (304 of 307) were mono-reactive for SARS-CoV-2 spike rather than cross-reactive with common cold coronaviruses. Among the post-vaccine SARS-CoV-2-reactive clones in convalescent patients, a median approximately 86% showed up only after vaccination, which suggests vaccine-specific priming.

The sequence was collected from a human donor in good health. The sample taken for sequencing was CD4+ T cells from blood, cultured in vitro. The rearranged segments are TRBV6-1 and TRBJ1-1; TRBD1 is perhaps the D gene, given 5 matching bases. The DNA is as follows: TGTGCCAGCGGGGGGGTAGGGGCCCCTGAAGCTTTCTTT. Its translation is CASGGVGAPEAFF.